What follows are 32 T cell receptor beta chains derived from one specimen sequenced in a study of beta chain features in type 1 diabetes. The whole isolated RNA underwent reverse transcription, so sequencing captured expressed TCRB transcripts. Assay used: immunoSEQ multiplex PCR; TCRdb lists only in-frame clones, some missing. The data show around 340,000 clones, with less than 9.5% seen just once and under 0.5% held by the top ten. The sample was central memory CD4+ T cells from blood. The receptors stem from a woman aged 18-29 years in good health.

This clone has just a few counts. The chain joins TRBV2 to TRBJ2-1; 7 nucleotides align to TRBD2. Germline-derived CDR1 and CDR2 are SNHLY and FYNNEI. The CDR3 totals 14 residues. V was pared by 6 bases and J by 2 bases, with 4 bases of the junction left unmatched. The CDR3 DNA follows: TGTGCCAGCAGGCAAGCGGGACCCTACAATGAGCAGTTCTTC. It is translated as CASRQAGPYNEQFF.

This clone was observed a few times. CDR3 nucleotide sequence: TGTGCCAGCTCACCAGTGACCGTGAACTATGGCTACACCTTC. Translating it yields CASSPVTVNYGYTF. V and J are TRBV18 and TRBJ1-2, with D unresolved. The CDR3 totals 14 residues. The ends were cut back, 2 bases at V and 2 bases at J, with 9 bases in the middle. Germline CDR1 is KGHSH and CDR2 is LQKENI. Variable domain in full (rest from reference TRBV18 and TRBJ1-2): NAGVMQNPRHLVRRRGQEARLRCSPMKGHSHVYWYRQLPEEGLKFMVYLQKENIIDESGMPKERFSAEFPKEGPSILRIQQVVRGDSAAYFCASSPVTVNYGYTFGSGTRLTVV.

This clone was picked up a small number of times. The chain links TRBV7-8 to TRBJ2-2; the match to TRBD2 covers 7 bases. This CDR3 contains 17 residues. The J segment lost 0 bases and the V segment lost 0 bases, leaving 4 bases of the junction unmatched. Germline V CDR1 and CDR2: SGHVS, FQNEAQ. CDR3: CASSLARSGTNTGELFF. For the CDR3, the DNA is TGTGCCAGCAGCTTAGCGAGGAGCGGGACGAACACCGGGGAGCTGTTTTTT.

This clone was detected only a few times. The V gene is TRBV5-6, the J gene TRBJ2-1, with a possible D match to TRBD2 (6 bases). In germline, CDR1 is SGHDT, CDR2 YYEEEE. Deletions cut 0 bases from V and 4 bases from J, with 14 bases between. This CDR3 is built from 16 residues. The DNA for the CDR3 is TGTGCCAGCAGCTTGGGAGGCCTGGACTATTACAATGAGCAGTTCTTC. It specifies CASSLGGLDYYNEQFF.

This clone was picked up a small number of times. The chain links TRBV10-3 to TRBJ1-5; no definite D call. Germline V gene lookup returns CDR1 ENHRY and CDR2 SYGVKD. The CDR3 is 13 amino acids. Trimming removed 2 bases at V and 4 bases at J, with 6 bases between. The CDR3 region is CAISEGFNQPQHF. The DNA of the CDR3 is TGTGCCATCAGTGAGGGGTTTAATCAGCCCCAGCATTTT.

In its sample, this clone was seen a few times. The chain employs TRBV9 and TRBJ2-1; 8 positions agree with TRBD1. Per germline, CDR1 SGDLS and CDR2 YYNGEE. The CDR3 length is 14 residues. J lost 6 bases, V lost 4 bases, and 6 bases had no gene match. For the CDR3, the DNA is TGTGCCAGCAGCTTAACGACAGGGGCCAATGAGCAGTTCTTC. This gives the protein CASSLTTGANEQFF. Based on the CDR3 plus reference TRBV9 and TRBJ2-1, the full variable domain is DSGVTQTPKHLITATGQRVTLRCSPRSGDLSVYWYQQSLDQGLQFLIQYYNGEERAKGNILERFSAQQFPDLHSELNLSSLELGDSALYFCASSLTTGANEQFFGPGTRLTVL.

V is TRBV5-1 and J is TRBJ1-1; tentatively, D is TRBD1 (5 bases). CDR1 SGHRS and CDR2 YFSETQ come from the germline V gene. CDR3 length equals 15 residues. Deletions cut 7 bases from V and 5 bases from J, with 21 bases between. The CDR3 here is CASGFSGTLGTEAFF. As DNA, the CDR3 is TGCGCCAGCGGATTCTCCGGGACCCTGGGGACTGAAGCTTTCTTT.

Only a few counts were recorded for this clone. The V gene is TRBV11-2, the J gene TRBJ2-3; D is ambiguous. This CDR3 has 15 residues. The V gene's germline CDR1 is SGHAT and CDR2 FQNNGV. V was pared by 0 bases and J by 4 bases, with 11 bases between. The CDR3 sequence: CASSLDPGPPDTQYF. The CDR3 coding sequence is TGTGCCAGCAGCTTAGATCCTGGACCCCCAGATACGCAGTATTTT.

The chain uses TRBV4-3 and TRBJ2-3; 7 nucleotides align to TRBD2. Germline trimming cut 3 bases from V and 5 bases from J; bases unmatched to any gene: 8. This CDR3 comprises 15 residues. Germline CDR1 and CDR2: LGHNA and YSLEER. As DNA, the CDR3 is TGCGCCAGCAGCCACCGGCCGGTAGCGGGAGATACGCAGTATTTT. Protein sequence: CASSHRPVAGDTQYF.

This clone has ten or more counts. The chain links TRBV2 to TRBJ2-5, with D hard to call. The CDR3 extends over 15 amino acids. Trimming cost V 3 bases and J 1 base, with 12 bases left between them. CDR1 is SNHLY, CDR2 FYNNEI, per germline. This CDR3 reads CASSEVASLQETQYF. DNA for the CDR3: TGTGCCAGCAGTGAGGTGGCGAGCCTCCAAGAGACCCAGTACTTC.

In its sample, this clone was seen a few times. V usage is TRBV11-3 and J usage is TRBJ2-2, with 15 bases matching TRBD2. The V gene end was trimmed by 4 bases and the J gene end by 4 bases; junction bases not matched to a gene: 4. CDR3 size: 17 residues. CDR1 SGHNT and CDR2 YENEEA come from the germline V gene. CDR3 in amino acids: CASSSGLAGGRTGELFF. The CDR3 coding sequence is TGTGCCAGCAGCTCCGGACTAGCGGGAGGGCGCACCGGGGAGCTGTTTTTT.

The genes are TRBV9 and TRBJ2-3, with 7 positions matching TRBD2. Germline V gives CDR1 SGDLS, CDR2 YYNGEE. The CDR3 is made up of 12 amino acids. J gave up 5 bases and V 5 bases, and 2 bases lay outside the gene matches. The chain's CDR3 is CASSLAGDTQYF. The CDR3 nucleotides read TGTGCCAGCAGTTTAGCGGGAGATACGCAGTATTTT.

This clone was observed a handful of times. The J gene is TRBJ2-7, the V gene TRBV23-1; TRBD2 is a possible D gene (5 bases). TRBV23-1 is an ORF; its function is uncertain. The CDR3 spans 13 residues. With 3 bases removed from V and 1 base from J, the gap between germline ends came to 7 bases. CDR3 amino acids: CASSQEESYEQYF. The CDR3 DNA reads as TGCGCCAGCAGTCAGGAGGAATCCTACGAGCAGTACTTC.

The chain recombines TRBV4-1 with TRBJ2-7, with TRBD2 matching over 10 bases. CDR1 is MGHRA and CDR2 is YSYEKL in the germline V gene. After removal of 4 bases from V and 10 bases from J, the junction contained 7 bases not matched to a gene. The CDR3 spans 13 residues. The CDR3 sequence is CASSPGLAEAQYF. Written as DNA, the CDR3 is TGCGCCAGCAGCCCCGGACTAGCGGAGGCCCAGTACTTC.

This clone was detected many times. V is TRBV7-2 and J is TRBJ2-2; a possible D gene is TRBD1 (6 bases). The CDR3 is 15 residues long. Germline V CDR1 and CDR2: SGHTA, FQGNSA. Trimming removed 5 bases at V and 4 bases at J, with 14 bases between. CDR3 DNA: TGTGCCAGCAGCCCCCAGGGGCCATCCACCGGGGAGCTGTTTTTT. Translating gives CASSPQGPSTGELFF.

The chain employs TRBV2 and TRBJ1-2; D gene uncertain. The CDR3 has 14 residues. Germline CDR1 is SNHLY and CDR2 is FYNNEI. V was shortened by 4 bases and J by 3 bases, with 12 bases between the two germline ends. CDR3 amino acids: CASSVSAIHYGYTF. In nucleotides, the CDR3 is TGTGCCAGCAGTGTTTCGGCAATACACTATGGCTACACCTTC.

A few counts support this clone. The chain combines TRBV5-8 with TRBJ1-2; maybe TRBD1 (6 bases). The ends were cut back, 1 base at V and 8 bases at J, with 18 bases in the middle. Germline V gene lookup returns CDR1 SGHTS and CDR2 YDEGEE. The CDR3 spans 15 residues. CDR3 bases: TGTGCCAGCAGCTTGTTAGGAGGTCAGGGGAGAGGCTACACCTTC. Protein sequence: CASSLLGGQGRGYTF.

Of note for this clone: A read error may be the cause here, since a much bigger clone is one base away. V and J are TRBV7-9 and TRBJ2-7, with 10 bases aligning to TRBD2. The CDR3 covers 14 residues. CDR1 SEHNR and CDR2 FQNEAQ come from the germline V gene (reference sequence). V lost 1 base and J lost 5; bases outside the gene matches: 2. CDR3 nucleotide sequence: TGTGCCAGCAGCTTAGGCCTAGCGGGAGACGAGCAGTACTTC. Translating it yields CASSLGLAGDEQYF. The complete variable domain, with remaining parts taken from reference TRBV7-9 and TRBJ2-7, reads DTGVSQNPRHKITKRGQNVTFRCDPISEHNRLYWYRQTLGQGPEFLTYFQNEAQLEKSRLLSDRFSAERPKGSFSTLEIQRTEQGDSAMYLCASSLGLAGDEQYFGPGTRLTVT.

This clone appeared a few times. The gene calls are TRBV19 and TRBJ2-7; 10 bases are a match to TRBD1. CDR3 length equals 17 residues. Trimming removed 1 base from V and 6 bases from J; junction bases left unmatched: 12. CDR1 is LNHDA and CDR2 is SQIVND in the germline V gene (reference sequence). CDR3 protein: CASSIVGQGVSAGEQYF. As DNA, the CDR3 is TGTGCCAGTAGTATAGTAGGACAGGGGGTATCTGCCGGCGAGCAGTACTTC.

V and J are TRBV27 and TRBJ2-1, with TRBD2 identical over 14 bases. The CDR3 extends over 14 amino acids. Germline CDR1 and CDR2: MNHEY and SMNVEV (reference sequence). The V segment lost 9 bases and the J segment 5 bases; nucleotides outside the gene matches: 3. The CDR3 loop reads CARGLAGVNNEQFF. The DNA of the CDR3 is TGTGCCAGGGGACTAGCGGGAGTTAACAATGAGCAGTTCTTC.

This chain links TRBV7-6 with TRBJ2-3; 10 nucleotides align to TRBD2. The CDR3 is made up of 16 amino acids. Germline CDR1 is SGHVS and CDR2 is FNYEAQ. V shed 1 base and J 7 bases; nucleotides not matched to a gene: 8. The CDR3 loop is CASSLVLAGGENTQYF. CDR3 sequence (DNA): TGTGCCAGCAGCTTAGTTTTAGCGGGAGGTGAGAATACGCAGTATTTT.

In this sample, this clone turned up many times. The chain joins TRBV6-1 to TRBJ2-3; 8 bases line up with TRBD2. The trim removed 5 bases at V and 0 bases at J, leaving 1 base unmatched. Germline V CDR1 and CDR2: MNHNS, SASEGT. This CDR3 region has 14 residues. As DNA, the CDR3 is TGTGCCAGCAGTCGGACTAGCAGCACAGATACGCAGTATTTT. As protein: CASSRTSSTDTQYF.

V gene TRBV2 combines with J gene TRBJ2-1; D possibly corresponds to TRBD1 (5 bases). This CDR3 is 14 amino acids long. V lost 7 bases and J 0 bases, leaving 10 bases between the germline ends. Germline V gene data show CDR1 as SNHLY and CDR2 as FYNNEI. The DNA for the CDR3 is TGTGCCAGCAACAGACAGAGCTCCTACAATGAGCAGTTCTTC. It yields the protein CASNRQSSYNEQFF.

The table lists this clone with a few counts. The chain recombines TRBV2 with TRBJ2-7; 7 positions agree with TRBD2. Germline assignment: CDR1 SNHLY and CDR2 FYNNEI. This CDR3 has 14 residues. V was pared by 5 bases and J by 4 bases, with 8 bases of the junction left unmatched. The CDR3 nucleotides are TGTGCCAGCAGTAGCGTGGGGACTATTTACGAGCAGTACTTC. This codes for CASSSVGTIYEQYF.

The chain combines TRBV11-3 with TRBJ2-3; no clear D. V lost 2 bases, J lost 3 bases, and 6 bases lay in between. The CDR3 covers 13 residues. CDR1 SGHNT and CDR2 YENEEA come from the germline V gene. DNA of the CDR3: TGTGCCAGCAGCTTATCGGGTACAGATACGCAGTATTTT. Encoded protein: CASSLSGTDTQYF.

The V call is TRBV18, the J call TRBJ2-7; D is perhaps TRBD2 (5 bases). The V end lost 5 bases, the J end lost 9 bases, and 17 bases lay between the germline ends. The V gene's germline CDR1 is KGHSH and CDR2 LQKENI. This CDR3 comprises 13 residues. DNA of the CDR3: TGTGCCAGCTCAGGGAGTGACGGGGTAACGCAGTACTTC. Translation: CASSGSDGVTQYF.

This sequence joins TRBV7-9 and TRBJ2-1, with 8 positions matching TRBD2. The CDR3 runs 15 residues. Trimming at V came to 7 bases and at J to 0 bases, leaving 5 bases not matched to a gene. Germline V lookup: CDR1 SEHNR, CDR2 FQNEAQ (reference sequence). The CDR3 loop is CASNIAGRSYNEQFF. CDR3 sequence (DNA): TGTGCCAGCAACATAGCGGGACGCTCCTACAATGAGCAGTTCTTC.

The CDR3 loop is CASSLGGYSNQPQHF. The DNA of the CDR3 is TGTGCCAGCAGCTTAGGCGGTTATAGCAATCAGCCCCAGCATTTT. This chain links TRBV7-2 with TRBJ1-5; no reliable D call. The V gene lost 1 base and the J gene lost 0 bases, with 7 bases spanning the gap. The CDR3 contains 15 residues. Germline V CDR1 and CDR2: SGHTA, FQGNSA.

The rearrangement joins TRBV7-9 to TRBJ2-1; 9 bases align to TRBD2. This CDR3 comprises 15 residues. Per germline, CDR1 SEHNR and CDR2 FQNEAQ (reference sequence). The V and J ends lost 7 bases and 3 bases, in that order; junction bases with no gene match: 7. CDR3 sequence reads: CASTSTSGFYNEQFF. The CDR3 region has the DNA TGTGCCAGCACCTCGACTAGCGGTTTCTACAATGAGCAGTTCTTC.

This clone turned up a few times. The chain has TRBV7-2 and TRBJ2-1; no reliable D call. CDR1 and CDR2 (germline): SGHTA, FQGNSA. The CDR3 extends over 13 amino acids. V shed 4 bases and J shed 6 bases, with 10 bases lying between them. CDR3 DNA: TGTGCCAGCAGCTCTGATAGCCCCAATGAGCAGTTCTTC. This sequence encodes CASSSDSPNEQFF.

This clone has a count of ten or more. DNA for the CDR3: TGTGCCAGCAGTAGAGGACTAGCGGGAAACATTCAGTACTTC. Its protein is CASSRGLAGNIQYF. The rearrangement uses TRBV9 and TRBJ2-4; 11 bases map to TRBD2. The CDR3 contains 14 residues. Losses at the gene ends were 5 bases for V and 6 bases for J; bases not matched to a gene: 4. CDR1 and CDR2 (germline): SGDLS, YYNGEE.

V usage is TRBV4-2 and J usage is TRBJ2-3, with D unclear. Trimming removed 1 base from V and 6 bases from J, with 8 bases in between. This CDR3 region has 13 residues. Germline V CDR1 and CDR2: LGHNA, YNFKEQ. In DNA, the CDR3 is TGTGCCAGCAGCCAAGGCTCTTGGGATACGCAGTATTTT. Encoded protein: CASSQGSWDTQYF.